One sample yielded the 2 T cell receptor beta chains listed below, sequenced in a study of early T cells in non-severe SARS-CoV-2 infection. In TCRdb, the 5' RACE reads were re-called with MiXCR into one record per CDR3 protein. The sample has roughly 75,000 distinct CDR3 sequences, approximately 12% seen once. Sequencing was performed on whole blood. The receptors were gathered from an adult who was a healthcare worker with PCR-confirmed SARS-CoV-2 infection or an uninfected control (not recorded which).

V and J are TRBV2 and TRBJ2-7; tentatively, D is TRBD1 (6 bases). The CDR3 has 12 residues. Trimming took off 6 bases at V and 4 bases at J, with 10 bases between the two ends. Germline V CDR1 and CDR2: SNHLY, FYNNEI. The CDR3 region has the DNA TGTGCCAGCAGGAGACAGGAGTACGAGCAGTACTTC. Its protein is CASRRQEYEQYF. The full variable domain, rest sourced from reference TRBV2 and TRBJ2-7, is EPEVTQTPSHQVTQMGQEVILRCVPISNHLYFYWYRQILGQKVEFLVSFYNNEISEKSEIFDDQFSVERPDGSNFTLKIRSTKLEDSAMYFCASRRQEYEQYFGPGTRLTVT.

There are many counts of this clonotype. The gene calls are TRBV18 and TRBJ2-2, with a weak D call TRBD2 (5 bases). CDR1 KGHSH and CDR2 LQKENI come from the germline V gene. V was clipped by 4 bases and J by 1 base, with 13 bases between them. The CDR3 contains 16 residues. In nucleotides, the CDR3 is TGTGCCAGCTCACTACTATCGGCGGGGAACACCGGGGAGCTGTTTTTT. This sequence encodes CASSLLSAGNTGELFF.